The rows below give T cell receptor beta chains drawn from one sample of a study of human T cells and chemical hapten exposure. TCRdb reprocessed the RACE reads via MiXCR and lists one record per CDR3 protein. The sample has around 110,000 distinct CDR3 sequences, roughly an eighth seen once; the top ten hold around 1.4%. The sequences come from whole blood, collected in connection with sensitization to the hapten diphenylcyclopropenone (DPC). These TCRs come from a woman aged 45-65 years with alopecia areata. Some clones in this sample may be carry-over from other donors' samples. The CDR3 runs from the conserved cysteine through the conserved F or W. Rows may omit the clone size; those that give it use once, few, many or a size class.

>TRBJ2-2|few|TRBV7-6
CASKLSGELFF
>TRBJ2-3|many|TRBV14
CASSPTTDTQYF
>TRBJ2-1|few|TRBV20-1
CSASGRTYNEQFF
>TRBJ2-3|-|TRBV4-1
CASSQDRFQGFTDTQYF
>TRBJ1-1|many|TRBV6-5
CASSRTGLLHTEAFF
>TRBJ1-2|-|TRBV29-1
CSVDRPRQGYYYGYTF
>TRBJ2-3|many|TRBV6-1
CASSERGQGRPDTQYF
>TRBJ2-6|-|TRBV2
CATGRGASSGANVLTF
>TRBJ1-5|few|TRBV28
CASSFLRVYGQGSGHQPQHF
>TRBJ1-2|many|TRBV6-4
CASSDSDAAGDYGYTF
>TRBJ1-5|few|TRBV5-6
CASSDGQFNQPQHF
>TRBJ2-3|many|TRBV6-2/TRBV6-3
CASKSSMPAPPTDTQYF
>TRBJ1-6|few|TRBV6-6
CASSSAAKTYNSPLHF
>TRBJ2-3|few|TRBV7-2
CASSLAGGSYVTQYF
>TRBJ2-1|few|TRBV6-2/TRBV6-3
CASSLTSSKVEQFF
>TRBJ1-6|-|TRBV5-1
CASSLAGAVGGNSPLHF
>TRBJ1-4|few|TRBV12-2
CATPRCVLEKLFF
>TRBJ2-3|few|TRBV6-5
CASSYSPTGFTDTQYF
>TRBJ1-1|-|TRBV29-1
CSVETSLNTEAFF
>TRBJ2-7|many|TRBV2
CASHIDRAFYEQYF
>TRBJ1-5|many|TRBV2
CASSFRPIHQPQHF
>TRBJ1-3|few|TRBV28
CASSLPLWGFSGNTIYF
>TRBJ2-1|-|TRBV12-3/TRBV12-4
CASSRQLAGAGNEQFF
>TRBJ2-5|many|TRBV4-1
CASSQDDPGSSQETQYF
>TRBJ2-3|many|TRBV2
CASRGARTDTQYF
>TRBJ2-1|many|TRBV27
CASSFSPDPGGVSYNEQFF